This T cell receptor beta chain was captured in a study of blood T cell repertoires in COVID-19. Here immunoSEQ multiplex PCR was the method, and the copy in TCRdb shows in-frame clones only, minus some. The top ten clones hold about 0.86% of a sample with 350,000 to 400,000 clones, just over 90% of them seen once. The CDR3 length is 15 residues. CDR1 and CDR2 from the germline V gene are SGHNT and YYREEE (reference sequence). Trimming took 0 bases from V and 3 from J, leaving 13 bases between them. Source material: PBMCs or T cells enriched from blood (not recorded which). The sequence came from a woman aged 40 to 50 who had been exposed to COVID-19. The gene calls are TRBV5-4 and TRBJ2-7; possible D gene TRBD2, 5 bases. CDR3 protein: CASSLGPGNLYEQYF. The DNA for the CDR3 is TGTGCCAGCAGCTTGGGACCGGGGAATCTCTACGAGCAGTACTTC. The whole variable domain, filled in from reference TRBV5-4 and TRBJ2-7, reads ETGVTQSPTHLIKTRGQQVTLRCSSQSGHNTVSWYQQALGQGPQFIFQYYREEENGRGNFPPRFSGLQFPNYSSELNVNALELDDSALYLCASSLGPGNLYEQYFGPGTRLTVT.